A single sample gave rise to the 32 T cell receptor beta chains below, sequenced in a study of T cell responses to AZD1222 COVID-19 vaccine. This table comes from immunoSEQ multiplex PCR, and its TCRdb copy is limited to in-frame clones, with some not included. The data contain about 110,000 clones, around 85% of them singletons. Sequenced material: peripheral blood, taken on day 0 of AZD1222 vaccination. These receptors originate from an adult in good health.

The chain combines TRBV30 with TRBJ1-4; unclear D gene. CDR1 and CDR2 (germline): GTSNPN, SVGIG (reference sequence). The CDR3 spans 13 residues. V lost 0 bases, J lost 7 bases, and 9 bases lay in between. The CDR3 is CAWSVRATEKLFF. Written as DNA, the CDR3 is TGTGCCTGGAGTGTAAGAGCTACTGAAAAACTGTTTTTT.

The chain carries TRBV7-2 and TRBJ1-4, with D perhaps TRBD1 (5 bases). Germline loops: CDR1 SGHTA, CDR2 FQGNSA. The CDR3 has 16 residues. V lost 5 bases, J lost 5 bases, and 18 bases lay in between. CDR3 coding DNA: TGTGCCAGCAGCCCTCAATCCGGGACGGGGAATGAAAAACTGTTTTTT. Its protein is CASSPQSGTGNEKLFF.

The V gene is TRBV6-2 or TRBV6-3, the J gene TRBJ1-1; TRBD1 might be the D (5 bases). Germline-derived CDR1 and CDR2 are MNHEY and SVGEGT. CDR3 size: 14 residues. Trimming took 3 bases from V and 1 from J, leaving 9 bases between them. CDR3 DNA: TGTGCCAGCAGTTATATAGGGACGAACACTGAAGCTTTCTTT. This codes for CASSYIGTNTEAFF.

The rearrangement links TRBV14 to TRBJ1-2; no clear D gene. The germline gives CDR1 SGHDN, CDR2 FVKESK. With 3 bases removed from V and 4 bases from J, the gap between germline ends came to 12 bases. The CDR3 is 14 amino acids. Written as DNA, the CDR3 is TGTGCCAGCAGCCAGATCACAGCCGGCTATGGCTACACCTTC. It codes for CASSQITAGYGYTF.

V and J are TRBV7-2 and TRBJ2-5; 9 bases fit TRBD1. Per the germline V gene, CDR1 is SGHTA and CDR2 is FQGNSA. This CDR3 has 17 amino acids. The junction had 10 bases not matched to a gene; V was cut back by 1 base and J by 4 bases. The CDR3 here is CASSLGGQGGFRETQYF. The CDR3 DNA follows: TGTGCCAGCAGCTTAGGGGGACAGGGTGGGTTTCGAGAGACCCAGTACTTC.

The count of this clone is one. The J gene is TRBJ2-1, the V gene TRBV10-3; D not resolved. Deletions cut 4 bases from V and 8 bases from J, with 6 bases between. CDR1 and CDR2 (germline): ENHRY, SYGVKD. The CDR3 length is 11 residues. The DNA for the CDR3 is TGTGCCATCAGTGTTTCAGATGAGCAGTTCTTC. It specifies CAISVSDEQFF.

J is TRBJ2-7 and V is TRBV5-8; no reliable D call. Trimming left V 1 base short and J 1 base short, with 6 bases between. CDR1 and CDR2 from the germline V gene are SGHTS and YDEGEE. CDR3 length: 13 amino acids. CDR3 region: CASSLIPSYEQYF. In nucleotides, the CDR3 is TGTGCCAGCAGCTTGATCCCTTCCTACGAGCAGTACTTC.

CDR3 nucleotide sequence: TGTGCCAGCTCACCATTGTATCCTAACTATGGCTACACCTTC. Its protein is CASSPLYPNYGYTF. J is TRBJ1-2 and V is TRBV18; unclear D gene. The ends were cut back, 2 bases at V and 0 bases at J, with 7 bases in the middle. CDR1 and CDR2 (germline): KGHSH, LQKENI. The CDR3 is made up of 14 amino acids.

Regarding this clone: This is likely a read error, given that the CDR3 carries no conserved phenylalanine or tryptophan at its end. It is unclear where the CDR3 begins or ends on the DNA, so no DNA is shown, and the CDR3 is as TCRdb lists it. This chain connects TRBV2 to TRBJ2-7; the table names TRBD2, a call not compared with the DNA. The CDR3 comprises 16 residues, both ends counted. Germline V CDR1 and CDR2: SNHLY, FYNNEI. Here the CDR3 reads CASSDFRGSRMPRVYI.

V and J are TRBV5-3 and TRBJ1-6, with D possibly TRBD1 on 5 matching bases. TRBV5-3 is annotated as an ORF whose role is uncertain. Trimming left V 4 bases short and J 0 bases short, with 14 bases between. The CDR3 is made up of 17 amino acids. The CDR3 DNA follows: TGTGCCAGAAGCAAACAGGTAAAGAGCTCCTATAATTCACCCCTCCACTTT. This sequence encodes CARSKQVKSSYNSPLHF.

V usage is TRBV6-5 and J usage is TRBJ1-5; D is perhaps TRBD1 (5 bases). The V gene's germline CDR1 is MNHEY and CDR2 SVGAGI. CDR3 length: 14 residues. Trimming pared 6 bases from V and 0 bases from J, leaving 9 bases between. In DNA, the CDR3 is TGTGCCAGCAGCAGGGAGAATAGCAATCAGCCCCAGCATTTT. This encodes CASSRENSNQPQHF.

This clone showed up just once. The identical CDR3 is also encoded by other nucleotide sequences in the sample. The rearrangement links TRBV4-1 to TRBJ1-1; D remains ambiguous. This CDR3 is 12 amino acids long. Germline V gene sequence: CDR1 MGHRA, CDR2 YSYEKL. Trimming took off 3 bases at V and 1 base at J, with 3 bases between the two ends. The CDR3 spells CASSQGNTEAFF. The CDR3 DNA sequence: TGCGCCAGCAGCCAGGGGAACACTGAAGCTTTCTTT.

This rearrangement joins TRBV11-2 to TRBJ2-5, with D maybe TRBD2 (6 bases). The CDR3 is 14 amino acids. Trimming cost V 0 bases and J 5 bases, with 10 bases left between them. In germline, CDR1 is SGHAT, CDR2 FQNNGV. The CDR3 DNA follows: TGTGCCAGCAGCTTAGATCATCGGGGGGAGACCCAGTACTTC. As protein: CASSLDHRGETQYF.

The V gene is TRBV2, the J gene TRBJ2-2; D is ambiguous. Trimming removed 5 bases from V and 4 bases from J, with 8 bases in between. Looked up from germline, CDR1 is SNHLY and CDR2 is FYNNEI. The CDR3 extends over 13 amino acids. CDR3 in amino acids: CASSPEFTGELFF. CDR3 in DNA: TGTGCCAGCAGTCCCGAGTTCACCGGGGAGCTGTTTTTT.

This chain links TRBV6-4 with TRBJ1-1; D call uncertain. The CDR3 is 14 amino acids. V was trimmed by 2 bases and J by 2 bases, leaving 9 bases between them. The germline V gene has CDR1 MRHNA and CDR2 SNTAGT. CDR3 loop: CASSDKPDNTEAFF. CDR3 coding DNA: TGTGCCAGCAGTGACAAGCCAGACAACACTGAAGCTTTCTTT.

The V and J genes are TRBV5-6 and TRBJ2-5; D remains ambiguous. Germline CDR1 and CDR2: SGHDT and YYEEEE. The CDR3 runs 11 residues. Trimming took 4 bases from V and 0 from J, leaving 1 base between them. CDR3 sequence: CASSHQETQYF. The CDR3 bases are TGTGCCAGCAGCCACCAAGAGACCCAGTACTTC.

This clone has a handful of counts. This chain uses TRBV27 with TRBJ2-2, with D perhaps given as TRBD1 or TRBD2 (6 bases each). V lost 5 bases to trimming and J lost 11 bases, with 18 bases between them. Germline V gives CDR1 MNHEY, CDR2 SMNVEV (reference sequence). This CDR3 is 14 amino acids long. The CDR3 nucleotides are TGTGCCAGCAGTCCTTCCGCGGGACACCCTGAGCTGTTTTTT. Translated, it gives CASSPSAGHPELFF.

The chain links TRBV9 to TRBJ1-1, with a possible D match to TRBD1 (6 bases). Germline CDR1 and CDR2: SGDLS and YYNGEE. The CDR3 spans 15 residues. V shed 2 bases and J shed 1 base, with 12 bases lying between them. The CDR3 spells CASSVWTAANTEAFF. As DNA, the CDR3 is TGTGCCAGCAGCGTTTGGACAGCAGCGAACACTGAAGCTTTCTTT.

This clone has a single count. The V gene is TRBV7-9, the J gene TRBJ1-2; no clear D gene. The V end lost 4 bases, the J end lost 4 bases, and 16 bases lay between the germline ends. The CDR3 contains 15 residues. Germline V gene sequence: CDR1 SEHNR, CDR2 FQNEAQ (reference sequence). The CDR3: CASSSREAVPYGYTF. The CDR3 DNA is TGTGCCAGCAGCTCCCGGGAGGCAGTCCCCTATGGCTACACCTTC. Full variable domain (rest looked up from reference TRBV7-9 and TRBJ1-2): DTGVSQNPRHKITKRGQNVTFRCDPISEHNRLYWYRQTLGQGPEFLTYFQNEAQLEKSRLLSDRFSAERPKGSFSTLEIQRTEQGDSAMYLCASSSREAVPYGYTFGSGTRLTVV.

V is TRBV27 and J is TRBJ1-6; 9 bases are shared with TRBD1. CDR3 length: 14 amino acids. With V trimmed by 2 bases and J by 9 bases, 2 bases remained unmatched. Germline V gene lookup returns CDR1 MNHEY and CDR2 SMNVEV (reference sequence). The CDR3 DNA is TGTGCCAGCAGTTTAGGACAGGGGATTTCACCCCTCCACTTT. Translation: CASSLGQGISPLHF.

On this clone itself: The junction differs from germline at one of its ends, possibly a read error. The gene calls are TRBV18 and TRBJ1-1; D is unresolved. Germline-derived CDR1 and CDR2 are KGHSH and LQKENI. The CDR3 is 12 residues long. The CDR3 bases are TGTGCCAGCTCACCACCGATCCCGAAGTCTTCCTTT. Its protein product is CASSPPIPKSSF. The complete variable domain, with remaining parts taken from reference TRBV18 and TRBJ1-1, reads NAGVMQNPRHLVRRRGQEARLRCSPMKGHSHVYWYRQLPEEGLKFMVYLQKENIIDESGMPKERFSAEFPKEGPSILRIQQVVRGDSAAYFCASSPPIPKSSFGQGTRLTVV.

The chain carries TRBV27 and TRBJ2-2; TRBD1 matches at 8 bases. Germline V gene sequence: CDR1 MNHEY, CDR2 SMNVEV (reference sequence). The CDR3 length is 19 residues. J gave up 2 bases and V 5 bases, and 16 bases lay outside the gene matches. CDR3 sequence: CASSPYQDREGKNTGELFF. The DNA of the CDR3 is TGTGCCAGCAGTCCATACCAGGACAGGGAAGGAAAAAACACCGGGGAGCTGTTTTTT.

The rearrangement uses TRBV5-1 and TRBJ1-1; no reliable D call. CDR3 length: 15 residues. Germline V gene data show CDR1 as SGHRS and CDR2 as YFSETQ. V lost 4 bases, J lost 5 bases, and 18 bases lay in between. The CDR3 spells CASSAFIDQGTEAFF. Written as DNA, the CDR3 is TGCGCCAGCAGCGCCTTCATCGACCAAGGGACTGAAGCTTTCTTT.

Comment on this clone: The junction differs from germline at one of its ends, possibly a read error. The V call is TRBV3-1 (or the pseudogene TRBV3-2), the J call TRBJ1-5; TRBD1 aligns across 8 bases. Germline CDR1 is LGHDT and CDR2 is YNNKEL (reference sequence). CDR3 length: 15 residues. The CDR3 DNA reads TGTGCCAGCAGCCCGGGGGGACAGGCCAATCGGCCCCAGCATTTT. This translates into CASSPGGQANRPQHF.

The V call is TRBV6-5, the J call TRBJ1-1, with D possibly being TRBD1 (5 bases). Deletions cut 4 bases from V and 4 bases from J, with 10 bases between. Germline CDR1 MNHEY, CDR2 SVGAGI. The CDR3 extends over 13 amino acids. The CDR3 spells CASSFRGGTEAFF. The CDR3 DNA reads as TGTGCCAGCAGTTTCCGGGGGGGCACTGAAGCTTTCTTT.

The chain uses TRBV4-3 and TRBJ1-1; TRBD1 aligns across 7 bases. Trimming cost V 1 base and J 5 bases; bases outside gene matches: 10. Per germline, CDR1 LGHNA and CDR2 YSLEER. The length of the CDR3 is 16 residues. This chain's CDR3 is CASSQAWGDRETEAFF. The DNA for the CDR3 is TGCGCCAGCAGCCAAGCTTGGGGAGACAGGGAAACTGAAGCTTTCTTT.

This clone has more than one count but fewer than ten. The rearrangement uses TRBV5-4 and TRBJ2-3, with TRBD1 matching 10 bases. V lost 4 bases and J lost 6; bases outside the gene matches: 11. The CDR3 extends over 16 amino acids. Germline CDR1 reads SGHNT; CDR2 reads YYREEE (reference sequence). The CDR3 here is CASSPPGQGLGDTQYF. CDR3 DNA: TGTGCCAGCAGCCCCCCGGGACAGGGGCTAGGGGATACGCAGTATTTT.

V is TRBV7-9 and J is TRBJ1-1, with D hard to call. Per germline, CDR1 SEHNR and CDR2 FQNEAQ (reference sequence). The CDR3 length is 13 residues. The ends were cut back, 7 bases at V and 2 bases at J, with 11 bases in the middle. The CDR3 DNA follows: TGTGCCAGCACGCAGCCAGAAAACACTGAAGCTTTCTTT. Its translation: CASTQPENTEAFF.

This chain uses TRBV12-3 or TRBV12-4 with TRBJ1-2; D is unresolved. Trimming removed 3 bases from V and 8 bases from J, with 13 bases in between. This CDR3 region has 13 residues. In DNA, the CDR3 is TGTGCCAGCAGTTTCGGCCCTGCCCGGGGCTACACCTTC. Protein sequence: CASSFGPARGYTF.

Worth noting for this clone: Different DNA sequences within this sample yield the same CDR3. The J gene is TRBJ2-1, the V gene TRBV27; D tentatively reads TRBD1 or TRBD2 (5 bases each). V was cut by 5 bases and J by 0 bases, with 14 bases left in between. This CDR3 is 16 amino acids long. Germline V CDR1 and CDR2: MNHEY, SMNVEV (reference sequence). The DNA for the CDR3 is TGTGCCAGCAGTCCGCTAGCAGGGAGCTCCTACAATGAGCAGTTCTTC. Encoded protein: CASSPLAGSSYNEQFF.

The CDR3 nucleotides are TGTGCCAGCAGTCGGAAACAGGGGAGTAAAAACATTCAGTACTTC. The encoded protein is CASSRKQGSKNIQYF. This chain links TRBV21-1 with TRBJ2-4; TRBD1 is taken as the D call from the table, unchecked against the DNA. TRBV21-1 is a documented pseudogene. The CDR3 runs to 15 residues.

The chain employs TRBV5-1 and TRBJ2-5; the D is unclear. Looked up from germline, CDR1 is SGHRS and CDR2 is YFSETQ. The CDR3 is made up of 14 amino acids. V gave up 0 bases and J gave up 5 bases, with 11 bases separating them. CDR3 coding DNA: TGCGCCAGCAGCTTGGGCCAGGCCTCGGAGACCCAGTACTTC. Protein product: CASSLGQASETQYF.